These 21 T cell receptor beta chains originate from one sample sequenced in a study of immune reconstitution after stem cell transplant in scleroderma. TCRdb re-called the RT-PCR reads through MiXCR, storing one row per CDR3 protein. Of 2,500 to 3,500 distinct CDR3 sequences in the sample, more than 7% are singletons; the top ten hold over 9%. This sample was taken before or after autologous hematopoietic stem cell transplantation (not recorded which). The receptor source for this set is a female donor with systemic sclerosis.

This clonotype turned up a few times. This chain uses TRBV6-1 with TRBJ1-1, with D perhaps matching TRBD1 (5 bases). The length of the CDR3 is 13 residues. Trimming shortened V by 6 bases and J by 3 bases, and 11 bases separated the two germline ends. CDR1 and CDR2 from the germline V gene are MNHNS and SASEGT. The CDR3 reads CASRGEGYTEAFF. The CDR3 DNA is TGTGCCAGCAGGGGAGAGGGGTACACTGAAGCTTTCTTT.

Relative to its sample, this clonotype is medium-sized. CDR3 protein: CSARGQFSPSYEQYF. CDR3 coding DNA: TGCAGTGCTAGAGGACAGTTTAGTCCATCCTACGAGCAGTACTTC. This chain uses TRBV20-1 with TRBJ2-7; perhaps TRBD1 as D (5 bases). The germline V gene has CDR1 DFQATT and CDR2 SNEGSKA (reference sequence). V shed 1 base and J shed 1 base, with 14 bases lying between them. The CDR3 is made up of 15 amino acids.

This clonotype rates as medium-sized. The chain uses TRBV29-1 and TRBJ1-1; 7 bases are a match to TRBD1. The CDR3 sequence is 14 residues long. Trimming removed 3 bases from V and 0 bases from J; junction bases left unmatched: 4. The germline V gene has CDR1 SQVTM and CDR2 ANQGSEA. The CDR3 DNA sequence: TGCAGCGTTGATTCTGGGACAGTGAACACTGAAGCTTTCTTT. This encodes CSVDSGTVNTEAFF.

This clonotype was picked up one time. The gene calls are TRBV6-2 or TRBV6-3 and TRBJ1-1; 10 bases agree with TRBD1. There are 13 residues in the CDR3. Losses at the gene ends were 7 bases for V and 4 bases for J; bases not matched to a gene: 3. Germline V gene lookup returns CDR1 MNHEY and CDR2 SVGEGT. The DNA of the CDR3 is TGTGCCAGCATGGGACAGGGGAGCACTGAAGCTTTCTTT. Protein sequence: CASMGQGSTEAFF.

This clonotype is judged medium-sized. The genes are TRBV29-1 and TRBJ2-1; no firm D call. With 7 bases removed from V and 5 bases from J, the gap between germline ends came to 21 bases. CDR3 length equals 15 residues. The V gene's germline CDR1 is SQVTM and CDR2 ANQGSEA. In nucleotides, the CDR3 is TGCAGCGCCCCGCCTTGGGGAAGTAGGGACAATGAGCAGTTCTTC. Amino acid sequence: CSAPPWGSRDNEQFF.

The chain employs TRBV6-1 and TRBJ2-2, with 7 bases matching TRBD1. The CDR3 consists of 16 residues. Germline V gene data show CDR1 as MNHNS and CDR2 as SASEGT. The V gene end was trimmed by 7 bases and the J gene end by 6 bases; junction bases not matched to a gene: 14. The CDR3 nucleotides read TGTGCCAGCACCTGGGGAATGGGGACAGCGGCCGGGGAGCTGTTTTTT. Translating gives CASTWGMGTAAGELFF.

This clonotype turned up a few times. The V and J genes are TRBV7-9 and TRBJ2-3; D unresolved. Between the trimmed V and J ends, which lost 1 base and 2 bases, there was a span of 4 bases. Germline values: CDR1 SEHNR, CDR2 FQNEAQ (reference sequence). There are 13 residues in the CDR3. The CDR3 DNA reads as TGTGCCAGCAGCTTAGAGAACACAGATACGCAGTATTTT. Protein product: CASSLENTDTQYF.

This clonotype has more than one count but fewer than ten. The CDR3 loop reads CASTRGGYDYEQYF. CDR3 DNA: TGCGCCAGCACCAGGGGGGGTTATGACTACGAGCAGTACTTC. This rearrangement joins TRBV5-1 to TRBJ2-7; D is possibly TRBD1 or TRBD2 (7 bases each). CDR3 size: 14 residues. Germline V gene data show CDR1 as SGHRS and CDR2 as YFSETQ. The V gene lost 6 bases and the J gene lost 3 bases, with 16 bases spanning the gap.

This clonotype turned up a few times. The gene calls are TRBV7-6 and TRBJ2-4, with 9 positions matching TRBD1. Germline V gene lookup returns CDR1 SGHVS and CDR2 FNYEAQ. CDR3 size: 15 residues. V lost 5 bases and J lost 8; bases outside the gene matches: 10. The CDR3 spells CASSPGTGPVDIQYF. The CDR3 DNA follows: TGTGCCAGCAGCCCCGGGACAGGGCCCGTTGACATTCAGTACTTC.

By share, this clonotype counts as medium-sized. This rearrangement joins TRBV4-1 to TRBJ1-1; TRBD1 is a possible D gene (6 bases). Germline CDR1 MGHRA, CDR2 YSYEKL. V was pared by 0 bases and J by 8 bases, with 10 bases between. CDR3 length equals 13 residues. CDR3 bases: TGCGCCAGCAGCCAAGAGGGGGGCGTCGAAGCTTTCTTT. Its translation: CASSQEGGVEAFF.

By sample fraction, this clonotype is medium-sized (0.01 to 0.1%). CDR3 nucleotide sequence: TGCGCCAGCAGCTTTAGCGGCAGAAAGAACACTGAAGCTTTCTTT. Its translation is CASSFSGRKNTEAFF. The genes are TRBV5-1 and TRBJ1-1; no clear D gene. Trimming removed 2 bases at V and 1 base at J, with 12 bases between. The CDR3 totals 15 residues. CDR1 and CDR2 from the germline V gene are SGHRS and YFSETQ.

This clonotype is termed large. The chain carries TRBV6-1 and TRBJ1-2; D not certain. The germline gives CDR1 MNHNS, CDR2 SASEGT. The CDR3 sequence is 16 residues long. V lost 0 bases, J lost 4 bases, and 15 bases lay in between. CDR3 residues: CASSEALMVTVYGYTF. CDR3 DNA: TGTGCCAGCAGTGAAGCGCTTATGGTTACGGTCTATGGCTACACCTTC.

The CDR3 region is CSALGQGLYGYTF. CDR3 bases: TGCAGTGCCCTGGGACAGGGACTTTATGGCTACACCTTC. The rearrangement uses TRBV20-1 and TRBJ1-2; 9 bases agree with TRBD1. The CDR3 is 13 amino acids. V lost 6 bases, J lost 5 bases, and 7 bases stayed unmatched. Per germline, CDR1 DFQATT and CDR2 SNEGSKA (reference sequence).

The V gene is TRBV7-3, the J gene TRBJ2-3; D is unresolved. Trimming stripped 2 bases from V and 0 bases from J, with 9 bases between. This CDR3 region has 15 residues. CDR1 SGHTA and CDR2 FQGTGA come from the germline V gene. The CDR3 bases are TGTGCCAGCAGCTTATACCACAAAAGCACAGATACGCAGTATTTT. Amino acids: CASSLYHKSTDTQYF.

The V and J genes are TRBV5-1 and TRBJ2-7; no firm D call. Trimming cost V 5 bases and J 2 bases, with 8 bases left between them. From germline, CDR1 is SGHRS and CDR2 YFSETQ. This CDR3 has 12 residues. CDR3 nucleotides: TGCGCCAGCAGGGAGAGAACCTACGAGCAGTACTTC. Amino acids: CASRERTYEQYF. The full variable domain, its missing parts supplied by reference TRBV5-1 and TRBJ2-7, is KAGVTQTPRYLIKTRGQQVTLSCSPISGHRSVSWYQQTPGQGLQFLFEYFSETQRNKGNFPGRFSGRQFSNSRSEMNVSTLELGDSALYLCASRERTYEQYFGPGTRLTVT.

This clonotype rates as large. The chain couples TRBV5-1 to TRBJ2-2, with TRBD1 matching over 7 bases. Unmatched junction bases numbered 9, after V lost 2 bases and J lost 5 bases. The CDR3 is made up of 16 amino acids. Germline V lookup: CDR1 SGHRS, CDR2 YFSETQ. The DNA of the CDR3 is TGCGCCAGCAGCTTTAAGGAACAGGGGAATACCGGGGAGCTGTTTTTT. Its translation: CASSFKEQGNTGELFF.

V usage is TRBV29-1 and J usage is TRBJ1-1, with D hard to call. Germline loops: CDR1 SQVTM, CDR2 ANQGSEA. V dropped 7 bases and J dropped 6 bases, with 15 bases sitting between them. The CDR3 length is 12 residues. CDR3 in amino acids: CSERVGLAEAFF. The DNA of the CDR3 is TGCAGCGAGAGGGTAGGGCTCGCTGAAGCTTTCTTT.

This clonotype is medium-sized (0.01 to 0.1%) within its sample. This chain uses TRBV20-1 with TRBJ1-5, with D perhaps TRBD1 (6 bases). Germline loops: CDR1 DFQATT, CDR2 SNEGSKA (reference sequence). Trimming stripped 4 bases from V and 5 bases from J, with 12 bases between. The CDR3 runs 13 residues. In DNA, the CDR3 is TGCAGTGCTAAATACAGGGAAGATCAGCCCCAGCATTTT. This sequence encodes CSAKYREDQPQHF.

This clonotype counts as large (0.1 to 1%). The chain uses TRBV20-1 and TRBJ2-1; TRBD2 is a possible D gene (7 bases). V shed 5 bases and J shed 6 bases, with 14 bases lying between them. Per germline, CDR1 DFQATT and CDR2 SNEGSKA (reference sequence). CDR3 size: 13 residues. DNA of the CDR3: TGCAGTGCTGGACTAGGGGGGACCAATGAGCAGTTCTTC. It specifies CSAGLGGTNEQFF.

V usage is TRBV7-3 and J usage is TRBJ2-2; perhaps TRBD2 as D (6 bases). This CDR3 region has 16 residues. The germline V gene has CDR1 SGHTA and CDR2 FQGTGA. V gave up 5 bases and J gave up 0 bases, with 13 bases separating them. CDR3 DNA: TGTGCCAGCAGCCCCGGACTACCAGCGAACACCGGGGAGCTGTTTTTT. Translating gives CASSPGLPANTGELFF.

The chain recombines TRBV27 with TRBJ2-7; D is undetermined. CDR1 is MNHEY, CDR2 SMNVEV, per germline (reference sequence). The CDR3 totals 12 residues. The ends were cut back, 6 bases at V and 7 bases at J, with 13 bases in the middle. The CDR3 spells CASRQTSGEQYF. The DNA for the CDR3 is TGTGCCAGCAGACAGACCTCCGGGGAGCAGTACTTC.